One TCR beta chain is described in this entry. The antigen remains undetermined. Other DNA variants within this sample encode the same CDR3. This record comes from a study of beta chain features in type 1 diabetes. TCRB transcripts that were expressed got sequenced, as all of the isolated RNA had been reverse transcribed. This table comes from immunoSEQ multiplex PCR, and its TCRdb copy is limited to in-frame clones, with some not included. The sample records around 690,000 clones, 9.5% to 15% being singletons. Study-level findings and limits: Shorter TCRB CDR3s, moderately but significantly so, marked every one of the four CD4+ subsets in Type 1 diabetes patients. Across patients, naive, central memory and Treg TCRB repertoires exhibited apparently greater similarity than was observed across healthy donors. Individuals with type 1 diabetes displayed fewer insertions and more deletions at VDJ junctions. Sequencing of cDNA might inflate the share of cells that strongly express TCR.

Trimming stripped 4 bases from V and 3 bases from J, with 9 bases between. Germline loops: CDR1 SNHLY, CDR2 FYNNEI. CDR3 length equals 13 residues. Source material: naive CD4+ T cells from blood. The sequence came from a young man with type 1 diabetes. The J gene is TRBJ1-2, the V gene TRBV2; maybe TRBD1 (5 bases). CDR3 residues: CASSARADYGYTF. CDR3 bases: TGTGCCAGCAGTGCCAGGGCAGACTATGGCTACACCTTC.